This T cell receptor (beta chain) was observed in a study of T cells in Graves' hyperthyroidism and ophthalmopathy. General observations from the study: Blood also held most thyroid clonotypes expanded beyond 0.001. Separation of ophthalmopathy from stable hyperthyroidism was achieved by a 13 V-J model. Model output signaled ophthalmopathy a median around 6.9 months ahead of onset.

Uncontrolled infection, other autoimmune disease, pregnancy or lactation led to exclusion. This clonotype was found a few times. Its specificity is not known. Germline assignment: CDR1 SGHRS and CDR2 YFSETQ. The CDR3 runs 14 residues. Trimming pared 2 bases from V and 3 bases from J, leaving 8 bases between. TCR beta CDR3 region amplification was performed from RNA transcripts. The HTBI primer set was used in a first-round RT-PCR of the TCR CDR3. TCRdb passed the multiplex PCR reads through MiXCR, listing each CDR3 protein once. The profile shows hundreds of thousands of distinct CDR3 sequences, 45% of them singletons.

Specimen: peripheral blood or thyroid tissue (not recorded which). This sequence was found in an adult man with Graves' disease, either hyperthyroidism or ophthalmopathy (not recorded which). The chain combines TRBV5-1 with TRBJ1-4; no clear D gene. CDR3 DNA sequence: TGCGCCAGCAGCTTCGGGAGAGCTAATGAAAAACTGTTTTTT. Translation: CASSFGRANEKLFF.